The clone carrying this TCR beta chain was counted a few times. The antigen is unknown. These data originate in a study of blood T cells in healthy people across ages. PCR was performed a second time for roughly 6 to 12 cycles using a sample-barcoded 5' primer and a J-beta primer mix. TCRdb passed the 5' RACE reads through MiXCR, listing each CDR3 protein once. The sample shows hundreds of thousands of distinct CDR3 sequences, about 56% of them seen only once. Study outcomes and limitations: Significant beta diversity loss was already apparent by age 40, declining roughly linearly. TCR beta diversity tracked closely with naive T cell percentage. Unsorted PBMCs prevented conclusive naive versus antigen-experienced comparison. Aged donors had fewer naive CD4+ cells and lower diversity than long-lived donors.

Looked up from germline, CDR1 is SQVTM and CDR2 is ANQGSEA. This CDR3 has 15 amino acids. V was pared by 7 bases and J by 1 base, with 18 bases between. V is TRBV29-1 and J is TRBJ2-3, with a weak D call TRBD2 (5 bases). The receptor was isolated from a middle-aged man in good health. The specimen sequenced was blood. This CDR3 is CSAGDPTRGTDTQYF. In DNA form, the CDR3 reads TGCAGCGCCGGCGATCCTACTAGGGGCACAGATACGCAGTATTTT.